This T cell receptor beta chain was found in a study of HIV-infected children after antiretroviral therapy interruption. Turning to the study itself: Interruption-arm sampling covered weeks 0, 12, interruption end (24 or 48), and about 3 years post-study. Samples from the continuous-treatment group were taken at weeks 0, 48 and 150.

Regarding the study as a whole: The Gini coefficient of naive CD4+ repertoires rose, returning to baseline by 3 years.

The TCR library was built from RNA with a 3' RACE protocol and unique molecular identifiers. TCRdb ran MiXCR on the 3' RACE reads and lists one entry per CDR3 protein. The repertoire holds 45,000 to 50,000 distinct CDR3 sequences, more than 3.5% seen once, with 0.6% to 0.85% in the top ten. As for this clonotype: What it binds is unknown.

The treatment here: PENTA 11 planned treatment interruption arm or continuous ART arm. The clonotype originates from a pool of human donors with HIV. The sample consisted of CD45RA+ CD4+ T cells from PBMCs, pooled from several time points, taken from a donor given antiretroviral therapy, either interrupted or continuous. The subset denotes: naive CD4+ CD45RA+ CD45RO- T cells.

The CDR3 DNA reads TGCAGTGCTAGAGAGTCAACAGGGGGAGAGACCCAGTACTTC. Translating gives CSARESTGGETQYF. The chain has TRBV20-1 and TRBJ2-5, with TRBD1 matching over 8 bases. Per the germline V gene, CDR1 is DFQATT and CDR2 is SNEGSKA (reference sequence). The ends lost 0 bases at V and 4 bases at J; junction bases unmatched: 4. The CDR3 consists of 14 residues.